The next 18 T cell receptor beta chains were all read from a single sample in a study of OX40 agonist ivuxolimab in advanced cancers. The library came from the immunoSEQ multiplex PCR assay. Drawn from immuneACCESS, this table holds only the in-frame rearrangements with V and J called that TCRdb kept. Clones are partly lost; checked studies trace under half to an unresolved V gene and leave the rest unexplained. A total of tens of thousands of clones appear in this sample, 70% to 90% of them only once. The top ten hold approximately 11% of the sample. The starting material was CD4+ or CD8+ T cells sorted from blood, obtained in a trial of the OX40 agonist ivuxolimab. These receptors were taken from an adult with an advanced solid tumor such as melanoma, head and neck, liver or kidney cancer.

This sequence joins TRBV6-1 and TRBJ1-4; the match to TRBD1 covers 7 bases. The trim removed 1 base at V and 8 bases at J, leaving 7 bases unmatched. CDR1 MNHNS and CDR2 SASEGT come from the germline V gene. The CDR3 runs 15 residues. The CDR3 spells CASSEGTGATEKLFF. Written as DNA, the CDR3 is TGTGCCAGCAGTGAAGGGACAGGCGCAACCGAAAAACTGTTTTTT.

The V and J genes are TRBV28 and TRBJ1-2, with 7 bases fitting TRBD1. This CDR3 contains 13 residues. V lost 5 bases, J lost 5 bases, and 5 bases stayed unmatched. Germline CDR1 MDHEN, CDR2 SYDVKM. The DNA of the CDR3 is TGTGCCAGCAGTAACTGGGGACAGTATGGCTACACCTTC. This translates into CASSNWGQYGYTF.

The chain combines TRBV28 with TRBJ2-1; D is uncertain. Trimming took 9 bases from V and 13 from J, leaving 19 bases between them. CDR3 length equals 12 residues. From germline, CDR1 is MDHEN and CDR2 SYDVKM. CDR3 sequence reads: CASGPGPHFQFF. In nucleotides, the CDR3 is TGTGCCAGTGGCCCCGGCCCACACTTCCAGTTCTTC. The entire variable domain, with the rest obtained from reference TRBV28 and TRBJ2-1, is as follows: DVKVTQSSRYLVKRTGEKVFLECVQDMDHENMFWYRQDPGLGLRLIYFSYDVKMKEKGDIPEGYSVSREKKERFSLILESASTNQTSMYLCASGPGPHFQFFGPGTRLTVL.

A note on this clone: Germline and junction disagree at one end, which may indicate a read error. The rearrangement uses TRBV7-7 and TRBJ2-2; 7 bases map to TRBD1. The CDR3 is 14 amino acids. The germline V gene has CDR1 SSHAT and CDR2 FNYEAQ (reference sequence). This CDR3 is CASRRTGNTGELFF. The CDR3 coding sequence is TGTGCTAGCAGAAGGACAGGGAACACCGGGGAGCTGTTTTTT.

The V gene is TRBV28, the J gene TRBJ1-1; TRBD1 matches at 8 bases. Germline assignment: CDR1 MDHEN and CDR2 SYDVKM. The ends lost 7 bases at V and 7 bases at J; junction bases unmatched: 5. CDR3 length: 12 residues. CDR3 residues: CASITGGNEAFF. DNA of the CDR3: TGTGCCAGCATTACAGGGGGGAATGAAGCTTTCTTT.

The chain recombines TRBV10-2 with TRBJ2-3; D is ambiguous. V lost 8 bases and J 2 bases, leaving 8 bases between the germline ends. CDR1 and CDR2 from the germline V gene are WSHSY and SAAADI. The length of the CDR3 is 12 residues. Here the CDR3 DNA reads TGCGCCAGCGGTCAGAACACAGATACGCAGTATTTT. This translates into CASGQNTDTQYF.

This clone was counted between two and nine times. CDR3 sequence: CASSPDRGWGYTF. CDR3 coding DNA: TGTGCCAGCAGCCCGGACAGGGGATGGGGCTACACCTTC. The chain has TRBV6-5 and TRBJ1-2; 9 bases agree with TRBD1. This CDR3 region has 13 residues. J lost 8 bases, V lost 6 bases, and 7 bases had no gene match. CDR1 MNHEY and CDR2 SVGAGI come from the germline V gene.

The chain is built from TRBV18 and TRBJ1-5; TRBD1 agrees at 7 bases. The CDR3 is 13 amino acids. V gave up 2 bases and J gave up 6 bases; unmatched junction bases: 1. Germline V lookup: CDR1 KGHSH, CDR2 LQKENI. CDR3 bases: TGTGCCAGCTCACCAGACAGGGCTCAGCCCCAGCATTTT. Translating gives CASSPDRAQPQHF.

J is TRBJ2-3 and V is TRBV9; 11 bases agree with TRBD2. The CDR3 is 17 amino acids. Germline lookup yields CDR1 SGDLS and CDR2 YYNGEE. The J segment lost 2 bases and the V segment lost 0 bases, leaving 5 bases of the junction unmatched. This CDR3 reads CASSVGLAGGSTDTQYF. In nucleotides, the CDR3 is TGTGCCAGCAGCGTAGGTCTAGCGGGGGGCTCCACAGATACGCAGTATTTT.

This clone came up a few times. The chain uses TRBV10-3 and TRBJ2-1; 13 nucleotides agree with TRBD2. This CDR3 is built from 15 residues. Germline trimming cut 4 bases from V and 8 bases from J; bases unmatched to any gene: 5. Looked up from germline, CDR1 is ENHRY and CDR2 is SYGVKD. CDR3 sequence: CAISGRGLAGDEQFF. In DNA form, the CDR3 reads TGTGCCATCAGTGGCAGAGGACTAGCGGGAGATGAGCAGTTCTTC.

This chain connects TRBV19 to TRBJ1-2, with no clear D. CDR3 size: 13 residues. Trimming shortened V by 1 base and J by 4 bases, and 7 bases separated the two germline ends. Germline V lookup: CDR1 LNHDA, CDR2 SQIVND (reference sequence). CDR3 sequence reads: CASSIGNGYGYTF. The CDR3 bases are TGTGCCAGTAGTATAGGGAACGGCTATGGCTACACCTTC.

This clone was detected only once. The chain couples TRBV29-1 to TRBJ2-5; unclear D gene. The CDR3 spans 12 residues. Trimming stripped 3 bases from V and 2 bases from J, with 7 bases between. CDR1 is SQVTM and CDR2 is ANQGSEA in the germline V gene. CDR3 nucleotide sequence: TGCAGCGTTGAGACTGAGCAAGAGACCCAGTACTTC. It codes for CSVETEQETQYF. The entire variable domain, with the rest obtained from reference TRBV29-1 and TRBJ2-5, is as follows: SAVISQKPSRDICQRGTSLTIQCQVDSQVTMMFWYRQQPGQSLTLIATANQGSEATYESGFVIDKFPISRPNLTFSTLTVSNMSPEDSSIYLCSVETEQETQYFGPGTRLLVL.

The genes are TRBV7-2 and TRBJ2-2; 9 nucleotides align to TRBD1. V was pared by 4 bases and J by 6 bases, with 9 bases of the junction left unmatched. Germline-derived CDR1 and CDR2 are SGHTA and FQGNSA. The CDR3 runs 16 residues. The CDR3, as DNA: TGTGCCAGCAGCTCGGACAGGGGCACGATGGCCGGGGAGCTGTTTTTT. Protein product: CASSSDRGTMAGELFF.

The V gene is TRBV4-1, the J gene TRBJ2-7, with TRBD2 identical over 8 bases. This CDR3 has 15 amino acids. The J segment lost 4 bases and the V segment lost 0 bases, leaving 5 bases of the junction unmatched. Germline CDR1 reads MGHRA; CDR2 reads YSYEKL. CDR3 amino acids: CASSQDLASGYEQYF. Written as DNA, the CDR3 is TGCGCCAGCAGCCAAGACCTAGCTAGCGGGTACGAGCAGTACTTC.

This chain uses TRBV28 with TRBJ2-7; D unresolved. The V end was cut by 6 bases, the J end by 1 base, with 13 bases between. The germline gives CDR1 MDHEN, CDR2 SYDVKM. This CDR3 comprises 14 residues. Here the CDR3 DNA reads TGTGCCAGCAGCCCGCCAACGGGTTCCTACGAGCAGTACTTC. Residues: CASSPPTGSYEQYF.

The J gene is TRBJ2-1, the V gene TRBV19; TRBD1 might be the D (6 bases). V gave up 1 base and J gave up 2 bases, with 15 bases separating them. Per the germline V gene, CDR1 is LNHDA and CDR2 is SQIVND (reference sequence). This CDR3 is 17 amino acids long. The CDR3: CASSIGGTPYPYNEQFF. The CDR3 nucleotides are TGTGCCAGTAGTATAGGAGGGACACCTTATCCCTACAATGAGCAGTTCTTC.

This clone has a handful of counts. The CDR3, as DNA: TGTGCCAGCAACCCCAGGAGGCTGAGGGTAAACACTGAAGCTTTCTTT. Translation gives CASNPRRLRVNTEAFF. The chain recombines TRBV9 with TRBJ1-1; D not certain. The germline CDR1 and CDR2 sequences are SGDLS and YYNGEE. V gave up 6 bases and J gave up 2 bases, with 20 bases separating them. The CDR3 has 16 residues.

V and J are TRBV19 and TRBJ2-4; 7 bases align to TRBD2. Germline-derived CDR1 and CDR2 are LNHDA and SQIVND (reference sequence). J was trimmed by 0 bases and V by 1 base; bases with no gene match: 3. The CDR3 has 16 residues. This chain's CDR3 is CASSIGAGVAKNIQYF. The DNA for the CDR3 is TGTGCCAGTAGTATAGGTGCGGGGGTAGCCAAAAACATTCAGTACTTC.